Listed below are T cell receptor beta chains from one sample, sequenced in a study of preoperative IRX-2 immunotherapy in early breast cancer. Produced via immunoSEQ multiplex PCR; TCRdb's table is partial and in-frame only. The profile covers around 25,000 clones, with approximately 80% appearing a single time and roughly 2.2% taken by the ten largest. The specimen comprised lymph node tissue, sampled before IRX-2 immunotherapy. Receptors originate from a human donor with breast cancer. Both conserved end residues are part of each CDR3. Fields, in order: D gene, clone size, J gene, V gene, CDR3 protein, CDR3 DNA. D genes are given only for firm matches. A clone size is listed for some rows: how often the clone was seen (once, few, many), or a class if it is expanded.

>TRBD1|.|TRBJ2-7|TRBV28
CASSLTGTGFLEQYF
TGTGCCAGCAGTTTAACCGGGACAGGGTTTCTCGAGCAGTACTTC
>.|once|TRBJ1-5|TRBV29-1
CSVVESSVNQPQHF
TGCAGCGTTGTAGAGAGCTCTGTTAATCAGCCCCAGCATTTT
>TRBD2|.|TRBJ2-7|TRBV7-7
CASSLGLAGVSYEQYF
TGTGCCAGCAGCTTAGGTCTAGCGGGGGTCTCCTACGAGCAGTACTTC
>.|once|TRBJ2-1|TRBV18
CASSLTARPDEQFF
TGTGCCAGCTCACTAACAGCTAGGCCGGATGAGCAGTTCTTC
>TRBD2|.|TRBJ2-7|TRBV6-8
CASTISGGAYEQYF
TGTGCCAGCACCATAAGCGGGGGGGCCTATGAGCAGTACTTC
>.|.|TRBJ2-1|TRBV7-1
CASSELTGGGAEQFF
TGTGCCAGCAGCGAACTCACCGGAGGGGGAGCTGAGCAGTTCTTC
>.|once|TRBJ1-2|TRBV10-2
CASSGPQGDGYTF
TGCGCCAGCAGTGGACCGCAAGGGGATGGCTACACCTTC
>.|.|TRBJ1-2|TRBV4-1
CASSQEVFRGYTF
TGCGCCAGCAGCCAAGAAGTCTTCCGTGGCTACACCTTC
>.|.|TRBJ1-5|TRBV19
CASKAGVSNQPQHF
TGTGCCAGTAAGGCGGGGGTTAGCAATCAGCCCCAGCATTTT
>TRBD2|.|TRBJ2-1|TRBV7-7
CASSLDGLAANEQFF
TGTGCCAGCAGCTTGGATGGACTAGCCGCCAATGAGCAGTTCTTC
>.|.|TRBJ1-4|TRBV6-8
CASNGQGFEKLFF
TGTGCCAGCAACGGGCAGGGGTTTGAAAAACTGTTTTTT
>.|few|TRBJ1-6|TRBV30
CAWSTRGASISPLHF
TGTGCCTGGAGTACGAGGGGAGCCTCTATTTCACCCCTCCACTTT
>.|.|TRBJ2-3|TRBV5-1
CASSVGGDGDTQYF
TGCGCCAGCAGCGTCGGCGGGGATGGAGATACGCAGTATTTT
>.|.|TRBJ2-5|TRBV11-3
CASSFGGRQETQYF
TGTGCTAGCAGCTTCGGCGGCCGCCAAGAGACCCAGTACTTC
>.|.|TRBJ2-2|TRBV10-1
CASSRWTTNTGELFF
TGCGCCAGCTCCAGGTGGACTACCAACACCGGGGAGCTGTTTTTT
>.|few|TRBJ2-7|TRBV6-8
CASRGQYSYEQYF
TGTGCCAGCCGCGGACAGTACTCCTACGAGCAGTACTTC
>TRBD1|.|TRBJ1-5|TRBV6-8
CASSKGASNQPQHF
TGTGCCAGCAGTAAGGGGGCGAGCAATCAGCCCCAGCATTTT
>.|once|TRBJ1-2|TRBV6-8
CASTAGGVRNYGYTF
TGTGCCAGCACCGCGGGGGGGGTACGGAACTATGGCTACACCTTC
>TRBD1|.|TRBJ1-4|TRBV6-8
CASRKQGLSNEKLFF
TGTGCCAGCAGGAAACAGGGGCTGAGTAATGAAAAACTGTTTTTT
>.|few|TRBJ2-2|TRBV6-8
CASFLGPANTGELFF
TGTGCCAGCTTCTTGGGGCCAGCGAACACCGGGGAGCTGTTTTTT
>TRBD1|few|TRBJ1-4|TRBV11-3
CASSWDRTNEKLFF
TGTGCCAGCAGCTGGGACAGGACTAATGAAAAACTGTTTTTT
>.|.|TRBJ1-5|TRBV6-8
CASSWGRGPQHF
TGTGCCAGCAGTTGGGGACGAGGTCCCCAGCATTTT
>.|.|TRBJ1-5|TRBV28
CASCNSRGSNQPQHF
TGTGCCAGCTGCAACTCGAGGGGGAGCAATCAGCCCCAGCATTTT
>TRBD1|.|TRBJ2-6|TRBV6-8
CASTPPTGGGVLTF
TGTGCCAGCACTCCGCCGACAGGGGGAGGCGTCCTGACTTTC
>.|.|TRBJ2-1|TRBV5-1
CASSLDGGPGHNEQFF
TGCGCCAGCAGCTTGGACGGCGGTCCCGGACACAATGAGCAGTTCTTC
>.|few|TRBJ2-2|TRBV29-1
CSVGGSTGELFF
TGCAGCGTTGGAGGGTCCACCGGGGAGCTGTTTTTT
>.|.|TRBJ1-4|TRBV28
CASSEGPTNEKLFF
TGTGCCAGCTCGGAAGGGCCCACTAATGAAAAACTGTTTTTT
>TRBD1|.|TRBJ2-5|TRBV6-7
CASSPRGQGAINQETQYF
TGTGCCAGCAGTCCTCGAGGACAGGGGGCTATAAACCAAGAGACCCAGTACTTC
>.|.|TRBJ1-2|TRBV29-1
CSVEAPGYGYTF
TGCAGCGTTGAAGCCCCCGGCTATGGCTACACCTTC
>.|.|TRBJ2-2|TRBV7-5
CASSVGRGGSSGELFF
TGTGCCAGCAGCGTAGGACGGGGGGGCTCGTCCGGGGAGCTGTTTTTT
>TRBD2|.|TRBJ2-2|TRBV6-8
CASSRASGGQRTGELFF
TGTGCCAGCAGTCGCGCTAGCGGGGGGCAACGGACCGGGGAGCTGTTTTTT
>.|few|TRBJ2-4|TRBV19
CASNDPGTLAKNIQYF
TGTGCCAGTAACGATCCAGGGACATTAGCCAAAAACATTCAGTACTTC
>TRBD1|.|TRBJ2-3|TRBV6-8
CAISATGTGTDTQYF
TGTGCCATCAGCGCCACCGGGACAGGCACAGATACGCAGTATTTT
>.|.|TRBJ2-7|TRBV7-1
CATQLRRSTYEQYF
TGTGCCACCCAGCTTAGACGGTCGACTTACGAGCAGTACTTC
>.|.|TRBJ1-3|TRBV11-3
CASSNLDSGNTIYF
TGTGCCAGCAGCAACTTAGACTCTGGAAACACCATATATTTT
>TRBD1|.|TRBJ2-5|TRBV7-1
CASSLGTGGWETQYF
TGTGCCAGCAGCTTAGGGACAGGGGGTTGGGAGACCCAGTACTTC
>.|.|TRBJ1-4|TRBV6-8
CASSYIKNPSEKLFF
TGTGCCAGCAGTTATATTAAGAATCCTAGCGAAAAACTGTTTTTT
>.|.|TRBJ2-1|TRBV5-1
CASSLSLGKIEQFF
TGCGCCAGCAGCTTGTCGCTGGGAAAAATCGAGCAGTTCTTC
>TRBD1|once|TRBJ1-2|TRBV11-3
CASSYVQGLYGYTF
TGTGCCAGCAGCTACGTACAGGGGCTCTATGGCTACACCTTC
>TRBD1|.|TRBJ1-1|TRBV29-1
CSVGTGKNTEAFF
TGCAGCGTAGGGACAGGGAAGAACACTGAAGCTTTCTTT
>.|.|TRBJ1-1|TRBV6-8
CASSYTFPGGRTGMNTEAFF
TGTGCCAGCAGTTACACCTTCCCCGGGGGGCGGACGGGGATGAACACTGAAGCTTTCTTT